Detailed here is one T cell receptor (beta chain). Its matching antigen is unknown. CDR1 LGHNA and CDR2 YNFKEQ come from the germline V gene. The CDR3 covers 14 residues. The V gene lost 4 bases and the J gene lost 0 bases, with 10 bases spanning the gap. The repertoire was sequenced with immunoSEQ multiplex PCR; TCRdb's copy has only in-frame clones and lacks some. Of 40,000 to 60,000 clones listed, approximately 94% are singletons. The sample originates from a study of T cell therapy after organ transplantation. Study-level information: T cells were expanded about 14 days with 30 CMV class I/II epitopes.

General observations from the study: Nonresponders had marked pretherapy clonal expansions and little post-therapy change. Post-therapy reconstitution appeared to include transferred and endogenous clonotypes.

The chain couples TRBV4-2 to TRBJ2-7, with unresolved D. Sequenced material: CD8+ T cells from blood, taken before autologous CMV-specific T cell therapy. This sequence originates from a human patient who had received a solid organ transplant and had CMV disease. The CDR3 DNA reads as TGTGCCAGCAGCCGTGGGATAGACTCCTACGAGCAGTACTTC. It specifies CASSRGIDSYEQYF.